These 30 T cell receptor beta chains were sequenced from one sample in a study of glioma-infiltrating T cells. Amplification of TCR alpha and beta CDR3 regions from RNA used iRepertoire nested multiplex PCR. MiXCR, applied by TCRdb to the multiplex PCR reads, yields one record per CDR3 protein. The sample carries 100,000 to 150,000 distinct CDR3 sequences, roughly a quarter recorded once. Input material: glioma tissue, nonneoplastic brain tissue, or PBMCs (not recorded which). These receptors were taken from a human donor with low-grade glioma or glioblastoma, undergoing nonglioma brain surgery, or in good health (not recorded which).

This clonotype was counted only a few times. The chain has TRBV5-1 and TRBJ2-7; weak D call: TRBD2 (6 bases). Trimming took 3 bases from V and 5 from J, leaving 15 bases between them. This CDR3 spans 14 amino acids. Germline V gives CDR1 SGHRS, CDR2 YFSETQ. Here the CDR3 reads CASSWGDGGNEQYV. CDR3 sequence (DNA): TGCGCCAGCAGCTGGGGGGACGGGGGTAACGAGCAGTACGTC.

Only a few counts were recorded for this clonotype. The chain recombines TRBV7-3 with TRBJ2-3; no reliable D call. CDR1 and CDR2 from the germline V gene are SGHTA and FQGTGA. Trimming shortened V by 4 bases and J by 6 bases, and 11 bases separated the two germline ends. This CDR3 contains 13 residues. The CDR3 coding sequence is TGTGCCAGCAGCTCTCGACGGCGGGATACGCAGTATTTT. This sequence encodes CASSSRRRDTQYF.

The rearrangement links TRBV3-1 to TRBJ1-3; D is uncertain. Trimming left V 5 bases short and J 8 bases short, with 10 bases between. The V gene's germline CDR1 is LGHDT and CDR2 YNNKEL (reference sequence). The CDR3 covers 12 residues. The CDR3 spells CASSSRRHTIYF. CDR3 nucleotide sequence: TGTGCCAGCAGCTCCCGACGTCACACCATATATTTT.

V usage is TRBV20-1 and J usage is TRBJ1-1; no firm D call. The CDR3 totals 13 residues. CDR1 DFQATT and CDR2 SNEGSKA come from the germline V gene (reference sequence). V lost 6 bases and J lost 1, with 12 bases in between. In DNA, the CDR3 is TGCAGTGCCCATTACGACAAGAACACTGAAGCTTTCTTT. It translates to CSAHYDKNTEAFF.

The chain joins TRBV5-8 to TRBJ1-5; no firm D call. Trimming removed 5 bases at V and 2 bases at J, with 11 bases between. The CDR3 sequence is 14 residues long. Germline CDR1 is SGHTS and CDR2 is YDEGEE. In DNA, the CDR3 is TGTGCCAGCAGGCCCCTGGGTGGCAATCAGCCCCAGCATTTT. The encoded protein is CASRPLGGNQPQHF.

This chain joins TRBV7-6 and TRBJ1-6; no clear D. The CDR3 totals 16 residues. V lost 1 base to trimming and J lost 6 bases, with 13 bases between them. Germline values: CDR1 SGHVS, CDR2 FNYEAQ. The CDR3 nucleotides are TGTGCCAGCAGCTTAGGAAGGTCGACTGTTAATTCACCCCTCCACTTT. Protein product: CASSLGRSTVNSPLHF.

V is TRBV18 and J is TRBJ2-3; D uncertain. The CDR3 loop spans 14 amino acids. The V end lost 3 bases, the J end lost 5 bases, and 12 bases lay between the germline ends. The germline gives CDR1 KGHSH, CDR2 LQKENI. The CDR3 DNA sequence: TGTGCCAGCTCACCCTACAAGGCGGAAGATACGCAGTATTTT. It encodes CASSPYKAEDTQYF.

The chain recombines TRBV20-1 with TRBJ2-7; 8 bases map to TRBD2. The ends lost 0 bases at V and 4 bases at J; junction bases unmatched: 5. The CDR3 spans 14 residues. Germline values: CDR1 DFQATT, CDR2 SNEGSKA (reference sequence). CDR3 DNA sequence: TGCAGTGCTAGAGAATCTAGCGGGCCATACGAGCAGTACGTC. Translated, it gives CSARESSGPYEQYV.

This clonotype was found a few times. The chain employs TRBV2 and TRBJ2-7; TRBD1 agrees at 12 bases. The germline CDR1 and CDR2 sequences are SNHLY and FYNNEI. V shed 6 bases and J 4 bases; nucleotides not matched to a gene: 4. The CDR3 has 14 amino acids. The CDR3 coding sequence is TGTGCCAGCAGCCGGGACAGGGGGCCGTACGAGCAGTACGTC. Amino acids: CASSRDRGPYEQYV.

This clonotype was detected many times. This chain uses TRBV6-1 with TRBJ1-2; no definite D call. The CDR3 has 14 residues. Germline lookup yields CDR1 MNHNS and CDR2 SASEGT. Trimming removed 4 bases at V and 4 bases at J, with 13 bases between. The chain's CDR3 is CASSAEEYGYGYTF. The CDR3 DNA sequence: TGTGCCAGCAGTGCGGAGGAGTATGGCTATGGCTACACCTTC.

This clonotype was detected a few times. CDR3 coding DNA: TGTGCCAGCAGCTTGGCCCCGGGGAAAGGAAACACCATATATTTT. Protein product: CASSLAPGKGNTIYF. V gene TRBV5-5 combines with J gene TRBJ1-3; D is unresolved. The length of the CDR3 is 15 residues. Trimming left V 0 bases short and J 4 bases short, with 11 bases between. Germline-derived CDR1 and CDR2 are SGHKS and YYEKEE (reference sequence).

This clonotype was observed a handful of times. This chain connects TRBV7-3 to TRBJ1-1; 9 nucleotides align to TRBD1. The germline V gene encodes CDR1 SGHTA and CDR2 FQGTGA. V shed 5 bases and J 0 bases; nucleotides not matched to a gene: 7. This CDR3 comprises 16 residues. The CDR3 loop reads CASSQWDRVLNTEAFF. CDR3 sequence (DNA): TGTGCCAGCAGCCAATGGGACAGGGTCCTGAACACTGAAGCTTTCTTT.

Many counts were recorded for this clonotype. The rearrangement joins TRBV27 to TRBJ1-5; D possibly corresponds to TRBD1 (6 bases). V lost 6 bases, J lost 7 bases, and 19 bases lay in between. The CDR3 has 15 residues. Germline assignment: CDR1 MNHEY and CDR2 SMNVEV (reference sequence). CDR3 nucleotides: TGTGCCAGCAGACCAAGGGGGGAAGTGGGGCAGCCCCAGCATTTT. Its protein is CASRPRGEVGQPQHF.

The rearrangement uses TRBV20-1 and TRBJ1-1, with unresolved D. CDR1 and CDR2 from the germline V gene are DFQATT and SNEGSKA (reference sequence). The CDR3 is 16 residues long. The V and J ends lost 0 bases and 0 bases respectively, with 14 bases between them. The CDR3 reads CSARDGRALMNTEAFF. DNA for the CDR3: TGCAGTGCTAGAGATGGACGAGCACTTATGAACACTGAAGCTTTCTTT.

This chain uses TRBV18 with TRBJ2-5; D call uncertain. The germline gives CDR1 KGHSH, CDR2 LQKENI. The CDR3 is made up of 13 amino acids. The V end was cut by 0 bases, the J end by 3 bases, with 5 bases between. CDR3 in DNA: TGTGCCAGCTCACCACCGGGCAAAGAGACCCAGTACTTC. Protein sequence: CASSPPGKETQYF.

This chain uses TRBV7-8 with TRBJ2-3; D is undetermined. The V gene lost 2 bases and the J gene lost 0 bases, with 9 bases spanning the gap. CDR1 is SGHVS and CDR2 is FQNEAQ in the germline V gene. The CDR3 runs 15 residues. CDR3 DNA sequence: TGTGCCAGCAGCTTATACAGACTGAGCACAGATACGCAGTATTTT. Its translation: CASSLYRLSTDTQYF. Filled out from reference TRBV7-8 and TRBJ2-3, the complete variable domain reads GAGVSQSPRYKVAKRGQDVALRCDPISGHVSLFWYQQALGQGPEFLTYFQNEAQLDKSGLPSDRFFAERPEGSVSTLKIQRTQQEDSAVYLCASSLYRLSTDTQYFGPGTRLTVL.

This clonotype appeared a few times. The rearrangement links TRBV14 to TRBJ2-3, with 7 bases matching TRBD2. Germline CDR1 and CDR2: SGHDN and FVKESK. CDR3 size: 14 residues. The ends lost 3 bases at V and 2 bases at J; junction bases unmatched: 2. In DNA form, the CDR3 reads TGTGCCAGCAGCCACCGGGACTACACAGATACGCAGTATTTT. Its protein product is CASSHRDYTDTQYF.

V gene TRBV12-3 or TRBV12-4 combines with J gene TRBJ2-3; 7 nucleotides align to TRBD2. The ends lost 5 bases at V and 0 bases at J; junction bases unmatched: 11. The CDR3 covers 17 residues. The CDR3 region has the DNA TGTGCCAGCAGTCCCCCCCGGCTAGCGGTTAGCACAGATACGCAGTATTTT. It codes for CASSPPRLAVSTDTQYF.

This clonotype was found once. The junction shows a germline mismatch at one end, possibly a read error. The chain recombines TRBV6-2 or TRBV6-3 with TRBJ2-1; TRBD2 aligns across 7 bases. CDR1 is MNHEY, CDR2 SVGEGT, per germline. The CDR3 sequence is 14 residues long. In DNA form, the CDR3 reads TGTGCCAGCAGCGTAAGCAGGGACTACAAGGAGCAGTTCTTC. It encodes CASSVSRDYKEQFF.

This clonotype was counted a few times. V is TRBV7-2 and J is TRBJ1-1; weak D call: TRBD1 (5 bases). The CDR3 runs 14 residues. Trimming removed 5 bases from V and 0 bases from J, with 10 bases in between. Germline V gene data show CDR1 as SGHTA and CDR2 as FQGNSA. DNA for the CDR3: TGTGCCAGCAGCCGCAGGGTAATGAACACTGAAGCTTTCTTT. Its translation is CASSRRVMNTEAFF.

This clonotype was counted many times. J is TRBJ2-6 and V is TRBV6-6; D tentatively fits TRBD1 or TRBD2 (5 bases each). The germline V and J ends were trimmed by 0 bases and 0 bases, with 12 bases remaining between them. This CDR3 is built from 18 residues. Germline-derived CDR1 and CDR2 are MNHNY and SVGAGI (reference sequence). CDR3 in amino acids: CASSYSFGGSSGANVLTF. The CDR3, as DNA: TGTGCCAGCAGTTACTCGTTTGGGGGAAGCTCTGGGGCCAACGTCCTGACTTTC.

The chain uses TRBV7-2 and TRBJ2-5, with D perhaps matching TRBD1 (6 bases). This CDR3 spans 18 amino acids. V was shortened by 5 bases and J by 2 bases, with 24 bases between the two germline ends. Germline V CDR1 and CDR2: SGHTA, FQGNSA. The DNA of the CDR3 is TGTGCCAGCAGCACACCCCCCTGGACAGTCAGGGGACAAGAGACCCAGTACTTC. Translation gives CASSTPPWTVRGQETQYF.

This chain links TRBV14 with TRBJ2-1; the D gene could be TRBD1 or TRBD2 (6 bases each). The CDR3 spans 15 residues. Trimming removed 1 base at V and 3 bases at J, with 10 bases between. Germline V CDR1 and CDR2: SGHDN, FVKESK. CDR3 region: CASSQAEGGYNEQFF. CDR3 nucleotides: TGTGCCAGCAGCCAAGCGGAGGGGGGCTACAATGAGCAGTTCTTC. Based on the CDR3 plus reference TRBV14 and TRBJ2-1, the full variable domain is EAGVTQFPSHSVIEKGQTVTLRCDPISGHDNLYWYRRVMGKEIKFLLHFVKESKQDESGMPNNRFLAERTGGTYSTLKVQPAELEDSGVYFCASSQAEGGYNEQFFGPGTRLTVL.

This clonotype was seen just once. A read error may be the cause here, since a much bigger clone is one base away. The chain carries TRBV20-1 and TRBJ1-1; D possibly corresponds to TRBD1 (6 bases). This CDR3 has 14 residues. The V gene's germline CDR1 is DFQATT and CDR2 SNEGSKA (reference sequence). DNA of the CDR3: TGCAGTGCTAAGAAAGGGACACAGAACACTGAAGCTTCCTTT. Translating gives CSAKKGTQNTEASF.

This clonotype was recorded a few times. The chain carries TRBV5-1 and TRBJ2-3, with no clear D. Looked up from germline, CDR1 is SGHRS and CDR2 is YFSETQ. The germline V and J ends were trimmed by 4 bases and 4 bases, with 10 bases remaining between them. The CDR3 contains 13 residues. The CDR3 DNA reads TGCGCCAGCAGCCAGGATGCCCCAGATACGCAGTATTTT. It is translated as CASSQDAPDTQYF.

This clonotype was observed a few times. CDR3 in amino acids: CAGAAPGNQPQHF. DNA of the CDR3: TGTGCCGGGGCGGCCCCAGGGAATCAGCCCCAGCATTTT. V gene TRBV28 combines with J gene TRBJ1-5, with a weak D call TRBD1 (5 bases). The ends were cut back, 11 bases at V and 4 bases at J, with 15 bases in the middle. CDR1 and CDR2 from the germline V gene are MDHEN and SYDVKM. The CDR3 is 13 residues long.

This clonotype has ten or more counts. This chain links TRBV28 with TRBJ2-3; D is unresolved. CDR3 length equals 10 residues. The V gene lost 3 bases and the J gene lost 9 bases, with 4 bases spanning the gap. From germline, CDR1 is MDHEN and CDR2 SYDVKM. CDR3: CASSFGTQYF. The CDR3 nucleotides read TGTGCCAGCAGTTTCGGCACGCAGTATTTT.

On this clonotype itself: A single base separates this from a much larger clone, so it may be a read error. J is TRBJ1-1 and V is TRBV6-5; D is ambiguous. The CDR3 consists of 13 residues. Germline V lookup: CDR1 MNHEY, CDR2 SVGAGI. CDR3 sequence: CTSSWSKNTEAFF. The CDR3 DNA follows: TGTACCAGCAGTTGGAGCAAGAACACTGAAGCTTTCTTT.

The CDR3 sequence is CASSVDGSSSYNEQFF. DNA for the CDR3: TGTGCCAGCAGCGTAGACGGCAGCAGCTCCTACAATGAGCAGTTCTTC. The rearrangement uses TRBV9 and TRBJ2-1; no clear D. The germline gives CDR1 SGDLS, CDR2 YYNGEE. The CDR3 extends over 16 amino acids. V gave up 0 bases and J gave up 0 bases, with 10 bases separating them.

This clonotype was counted ten times or more. The genes are TRBV6-1 and TRBJ2-1, with 9 bases fitting TRBD1. Trimming cost V 4 bases and J 6 bases; bases outside gene matches: 7. Germline lookup yields CDR1 MNHNS and CDR2 SASEGT. The CDR3 consists of 15 residues. The CDR3 DNA sequence: TGTGCCAGCAGTGGCCGGGACAGGGTACTCAATGAGCAGTTCTTC. Its translation: CASSGRDRVLNEQFF.